The text below deals with one T cell receptor beta chain. Data came from immunoSEQ multiplex PCR; TCRdb stores just in-frame clones and leaves some out. The table shows 130,000 to 150,000 clones, with 80% occurring only once. This sample was included in a study of blood T cell repertoires in COVID-19. The wider study: T cells, B-cell-depleted T cells, or PBMCs provided the cDNA or gDNA that served as material.

V lost 3 bases and J 8 bases, leaving 13 bases between the germline ends. The CDR3 has 13 amino acids. CDR1 and CDR2 from the germline V gene are SGHVS and FQNEAQ. This receptor was taken from a woman in her forties or fifties with acute or convalescent COVID-19. The chain has TRBV7-8 and TRBJ1-2; a possible D gene is TRBD1 (5 bases). Sample: peripheral blood. The CDR3 loop reads CASSFQGAGGYTF. The CDR3, as DNA: TGTGCCAGCAGCTTTCAAGGGGCGGGGGGCTACACCTTC.